The 6 T cell receptor beta chains below were found in one sample sequenced in a study of STAT5B mutations in CD4+ large granular lymphocyte leukemia. Generated by immunoSEQ multiplex PCR, the TCRdb table keeps only in-frame clones and is missing some. The sample contains some 45,000 clones, around 86% of which appear only once. Sequencing used CD4+ T cells from blood buffy coats. These receptors were collected from a human donor in good health.

This clone was recorded once. V gene TRBV7-9 combines with J gene TRBJ2-1; maybe TRBD2 (6 bases). The CDR3 consists of 15 residues. The V and J ends lost 0 bases and 4 bases respectively, with 10 bases between them. Germline lookup yields CDR1 SEHNR and CDR2 FQNEAQ (reference sequence). CDR3 sequence: CASSLATGTYNEQFF. CDR3 in DNA: TGTGCCAGCAGCTTAGCTACCGGGACTTACAATGAGCAGTTCTTC.

The gene calls are TRBV7-2 and TRBJ2-3; 9 nucleotides agree with TRBD2. J lost 5 bases, V lost 3 bases, and 9 bases had no gene match. This CDR3 comprises 16 residues. Germline V gene lookup returns CDR1 SGHTA and CDR2 FQGNSA. The CDR3 DNA sequence: TGTGCCAGCAGCTTGATGGGCGGGAGGGGAATAGATACGCAGTATTTT. This codes for CASSLMGGRGIDTQYF.

The rearrangement joins TRBV27 to TRBJ1-1; TRBD1 matches at 7 bases. The V gene's germline CDR1 is MNHEY and CDR2 SMNVEV (reference sequence). CDR3 length: 14 amino acids. V was pared by 5 bases and J by 5 bases, with 8 bases of the junction left unmatched. The CDR3 spells CASSQRQGRTEAFF. Here the CDR3 DNA reads TGTGCCAGCAGTCAAAGACAGGGCCGAACTGAAGCTTTCTTT.

The rearrangement joins TRBV29-1 to TRBJ2-7, with 9 positions matching TRBD1. CDR1 is SQVTM, CDR2 ANQGSEA, per germline. Trimming cost V 7 bases and J 3 bases; bases outside gene matches: 4. The CDR3 sequence is 12 residues long. CDR3 in amino acids: CSAVDRGYEQYF. The CDR3 bases are TGCAGCGCGGTGGACAGGGGCTACGAGCAGTACTTC.

The chain uses TRBV4-2 and TRBJ2-7; 8 nucleotides align to TRBD2. There are 20 residues in the CDR3. CDR1 is LGHNA, CDR2 YNFKEQ, per germline. Trimming at V came to 6 bases and at J to 0 bases, leaving 22 bases not matched to a gene. The CDR3 protein is CASSGGLDGRDSLDSYEQYF. The CDR3, as DNA: TGTGCCAGCAGTGGGGGGCTGGACGGGAGGGATTCCCTCGACTCCTACGAGCAGTACTTC.

V is TRBV29-1 and J is TRBJ1-3, with 8 nucleotides matching TRBD1. The V gene's germline CDR1 is SQVTM and CDR2 ANQGSEA. With 6 bases clipped from V and 0 bases from J, the junction kept 7 bases outside the gene matches. The CDR3 has 15 residues. The CDR3 coding sequence is TGCAGCGTCCGGACAGGGACCCCCTCTGGAAACACCATATATTTT. Its translation is CSVRTGTPSGNTIYF.